Listed below are T cell receptor beta chains from one sample, sequenced in a study of human T cells and chemical hapten exposure. TCRdb passed the RACE reads through MiXCR, listing each CDR3 protein once. The repertoire holds approximately 90,000 distinct CDR3 sequences, approximately 11% seen once, with around 2.2% in the top ten. Sequenced material: whole blood, taken in connection with sensitization to the hapten diphenylcyclopropenone (DPC). The receptor source for this set is a man between 40 and 49 years old with alopecia areata. Some clones in this sample may be carry-over from other donors' samples. Each CDR3 is given with its conserved first and last residue. Each record gives: V gene, J gene, CDR3 protein.

v_call: TRBV6-2/TRBV6-3; j_call: -; cdr3_aa: CASSMEALTDTQHF
v_call: TRBV5-1; j_call: TRBJ2-6; cdr3_aa: CASSSGTSGSQGSSGANVLTF
v_call: TRBV5-6; j_call: TRBJ2-2; cdr3_aa: CASSLIGSYTGELFF
v_call: TRBV27; j_call: TRBJ1-1; cdr3_aa: CASSPTSEGRAFF
v_call: TRBV29-1; j_call: TRBJ1-4; cdr3_aa: CSVVSTGGGEKLFF
v_call: TRBV25-1; j_call: TRBJ1-1; cdr3_aa: CASSDPGLWVDTEAFF
v_call: TRBV9; j_call: TRBJ1-4; cdr3_aa: CASSVEGGAEKLFF
v_call: TRBV10-3; j_call: TRBJ2-4; cdr3_aa: CAISDSGSALAKNIQYF
v_call: TRBV29-1; j_call: TRBJ2-3; cdr3_aa: CSVEALGTSLSADTQYF
v_call: TRBV28; j_call: TRBJ1-5; cdr3_aa: CASSIGGNQPQHF
v_call: TRBV30; j_call: TRBJ1-3; cdr3_aa: CAWSAGEAGNTIYF
v_call: TRBV30; j_call: TRBJ1-4; cdr3_aa: CAWSPRQVNEKLFF
v_call: TRBV5-4; j_call: TRBJ2-7; cdr3_aa: CASSLESSSYEQYF
v_call: TRBV6-2/TRBV6-3; j_call: TRBJ1-1; cdr3_aa: CASSYGGATEAFF
v_call: TRBV7-2; j_call: TRBJ2-1; cdr3_aa: CASSLFPAYNEQFF
v_call: TRBV20-1; j_call: TRBJ2-3; cdr3_aa: CSASGSGGTDTQYF
v_call: TRBV6-6; j_call: TRBJ2-5; cdr3_aa: CASSLTQSPETQYF
v_call: TRBV7-2; j_call: TRBJ1-3; cdr3_aa: CASGEGAQNTIYF
v_call: TRBV14; j_call: TRBJ2-1; cdr3_aa: CASSHPGASLYNEQFF
v_call: TRBV7-2; j_call: TRBJ2-3; cdr3_aa: CASSLALAGADTQYF
v_call: TRBV11-3; j_call: TRBJ2-1; cdr3_aa: CASSLGQGYNEQFF
v_call: TRBV20-1; j_call: TRBJ2-7; cdr3_aa: CSAGGRGFEQYF
v_call: TRBV29-1; j_call: TRBJ1-5; cdr3_aa: CSVGTGGEQPQHF
v_call: TRBV20-1; j_call: TRBJ1-4; cdr3_aa: CSARPARGRGEKLFF
v_call: TRBV20-1; j_call: TRBJ2-1; cdr3_aa: CSVPGNEQFF
v_call: TRBV25-1; j_call: TRBJ2-2; cdr3_aa: CASSEVRAANTGELFF
v_call: TRBV6-2/TRBV6-3; j_call: TRBJ2-2; cdr3_aa: CASSYRHMNTGELFF
v_call: TRBV20-1; j_call: TRBJ2-1; cdr3_aa: CSAHNSGRAVNEQFF
v_call: TRBV7-6; j_call: TRBJ2-1; cdr3_aa: CASSLGGREDNEQFF
v_call: TRBV7-3; j_call: TRBJ2-5; cdr3_aa: CASSLTDQGRETQYF
v_call: TRBV3-1; j_call: TRBJ1-4; cdr3_aa: CASSRGTPATNEKLFF